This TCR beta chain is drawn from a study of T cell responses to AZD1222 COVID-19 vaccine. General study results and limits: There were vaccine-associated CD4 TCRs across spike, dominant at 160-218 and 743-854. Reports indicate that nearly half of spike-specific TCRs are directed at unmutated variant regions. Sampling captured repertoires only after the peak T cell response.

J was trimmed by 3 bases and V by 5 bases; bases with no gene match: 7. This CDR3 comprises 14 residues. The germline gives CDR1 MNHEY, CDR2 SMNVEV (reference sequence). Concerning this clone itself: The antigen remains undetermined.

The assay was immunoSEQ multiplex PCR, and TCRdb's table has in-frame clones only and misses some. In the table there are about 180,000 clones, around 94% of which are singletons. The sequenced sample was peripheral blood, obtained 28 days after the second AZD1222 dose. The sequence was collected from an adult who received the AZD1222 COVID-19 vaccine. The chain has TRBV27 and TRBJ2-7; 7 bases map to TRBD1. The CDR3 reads CASSTDRDRYEQYF. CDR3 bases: TGTGCCAGCAGTACCGACAGGGATCGCTACGAGCAGTACTTC.